This TCR beta chain was profiled in a study of blood T cells in healthy people across ages. In the study overall: For every two T cells, template switching captured about one barcoded beta molecule. Findings of the study overall: Investigators treated diversity estimates from one million T cells as underestimates. The study found TCR beta diversity correlated strongly with naive T cell percentage.

There are 13 residues in the CDR3. Germline V lookup: CDR1 LNHNV, CDR2 YYDKDF (reference sequence). V dropped 3 bases and J dropped 5 bases, with 8 bases sitting between them. Of note for this clonotype: Its target is unknown.

Using a J-beta primer mix together with a sample-barcoded 5' primer, a second PCR was run for roughly 6 to 11 cycles. Each cDNA molecule, via a template-switch adaptor with 12 random nucleotides, was tagged. MiXCR, run by TCRdb on the 5' RACE reads, gives a single entry per CDR3 protein. Altogether 550,000 to 750,000 distinct CDR3 sequences are present, roughly 21% being singletons, with the ten largest covering around 3.4%. This receptor was identified in a man aged 70-80 years in good health. The specimen sequenced was blood. This chain joins TRBV15 and TRBJ2-1, with D hard to call. The CDR3 sequence is CATSSVPNNEQFF. For the CDR3, the DNA is TGTGCCACCAGCAGTGTCCCAAACAATGAGCAGTTCTTC.